This is a list of T cell receptor beta chains from one sample in a study of OX40 agonist ivuxolimab in advanced cancers. The repertoire was sequenced with immunoSEQ multiplex PCR; TCRdb's copy has only in-frame clones and lacks some. The sample has some 76,000 clones; roughly 86% are singletons. The input for sequencing was CD4+ or CD8+ T cells sorted from blood, taken in a trial of the OX40 agonist ivuxolimab. The receptors originated from an adult with an advanced solid tumor such as melanoma, head and neck, liver or kidney cancer. Both conserved end residues are part of each CDR3. The D gene is left open where the match is weak. Clone size, where shown, is once, few, many, or a class for clones that have expanded.

V gene	J gene	D gene	clone size	CDR3 protein	CDR3 DNA
TRBV6-6	TRBJ1-5	NA	few	CASSPVDGNQPQHF	TGTGCCAGCAGCCCGGTAGACGGCAATCAGCCCCAGCATTTT
TRBV5-1	TRBJ2-7	NA	NA	CASSATGSGYYEQYF	TGCGCCAGCAGCGCCACAGGGTCGGGCTACTACGAGCAGTACTTC
TRBV27	TRBJ1-1	TRBD1	NA	CASSLSGTGFMNTEAFF	TGTGCCAGCAGTTTGTCCGGGACAGGGTTTATGAACACTGAAGCTTTCTTT
TRBV5-6	TRBJ2-2	TRBD2	NA	CASSITTGTSNHAGELFF	TGTGCCAGCAGCATAACAACCGGGACTAGCAACCACGCCGGGGAGCTGTTTTTT
TRBV7-1	TRBJ1-2	TRBD1	NA	CASSNSRGSGGYTF	TGTGCCAGCAGCAACTCCAGGGGGTCCGGTGGCTACACCTTC
TRBV10-3	TRBJ2-7	NA	NA	CAISVEGPAYEQYF	TGTGCCATCAGTGTTGAGGGCCCAGCCTACGAGCAGTACTTC
TRBV21-1	TRBJ1-2	NA	NA	CASSPTGHETNYGYTF	TGTGCCAGCAGTCCGACAGGACACGAGACAAACTATGGCTACACCTTC
TRBV20-1	TRBJ2-1	NA	NA	CSASPLNEQFF	TGCAGTGCTAGTCCCCTCAATGAGCAGTTCTTC
TRBV19	TRBJ1-3	NA	once	CASSIPDSAGHF	TGTGCCAGTAGTATCCCGGACAGCGCGGGACATTTT
TRBV7-9	TRBJ2-1	NA	NA	CASGTPAYNEQFF	TGTGCCTCCGGGACTCCCGCCTACAATGAGCAGTTCTTC
TRBV7-3	TRBJ1-1	NA	NA	CASSLNPHGAEAFF	TGTGCCAGCAGCTTAAACCCACACGGCGCTGAAGCTTTCTTT
TRBV7-9	TRBJ2-3	TRBD2	NA	CASSLNRGLAESSTDTQYF	TGTGCCAGCAGTCTAAATCGCGGACTAGCGGAATCTAGCACAGATACGCAGTATTTT
TRBV6-1	TRBJ2-5	TRBD2	NA	CASSTGGQETQYF	TGTGCCAGCAGTACGGGGGGGCAAGAGACCCAGTACTTC
TRBV6-6	TRBJ2-7	TRBD1	NA	CASSYRQGAYEQYF	TGTGCCAGCAGTTACAGGCAGGGGGCCTACGAGCAGTACTTC
TRBV5-1	TRBJ2-2	NA	NA	CASSSTRQTGELFF	TGCGCCAGCAGCTCCACTCGACAGACCGGGGAGCTGTTTTTT
TRBV21-1	TRBJ1-1	NA	NA	CASSKARERDTEAFF	TGTGCCAGCAGCAAAGCGAGGGAACGGGACACTGAAGCTTTCTTT
TRBV4-3	TRBJ2-1	NA	NA	CASSQDNRQGGNEQFF	TGCGCCAGCAGCCAGGACAATCGGCAGGGGGGCAATGAGCAGTTCTTC
TRBV7-9	TRBJ2-3	NA	NA	CASSTDTQYF	TGTGCCAGCAGCACAGATACGCAGTATTTT
TRBV10-2	TRBJ1-5	NA	NA	CASSETARQPQHF	TGCGCCAGCAGTGAGACTGCCCGGCAGCCCCAGCATTTT
TRBV2	TRBJ1-6	NA	NA	CASRTPPGIEAYNSPLHF	TGTGCCAGCAGAACTCCCCCAGGGATAGAGGCCTATAATTCACCCCTCCACTTT
TRBV10-3	TRBJ1-2	TRBD1	NA	CAIQPGQGDGYTF	TGTGCCATCCAGCCTGGACAGGGGGATGGCTACACCTTC
TRBV2	TRBJ2-1	TRBD1	NA	CASSRDRGTYNEQFF	TGTGCCAGCAGCAGGGACAGGGGGACCTACAATGAGCAGTTCTTC
TRBV6-1	TRBJ2-7	NA	NA	CASSLGVEQYF	TGTGCCAGCAGTCTAGGCGTCGAGCAGTACTTC
TRBV19	TRBJ1-2	NA	NA	CASSTATEIGISDYGYTF	TGTGCCAGTAGTACCGCGACAGAAATCGGGATATCGGACTATGGCTACACCTTC
TRBV5-1	TRBJ2-5	TRBD2	NA	CASSQMTSGQETQYF	TGCGCCAGCAGCCAAATGACTAGCGGACAAGAGACCCAGTACTTC
TRBV2	TRBJ1-6	NA	NA	CASSGRILNSPLHF	TGTGCCAGCTCCGGACGGATACTTAATTCACCCCTCCACTTT
TRBV28	TRBJ1-1	NA	NA	CASIKTTSEAFF	TGTGCCAGCATTAAGACCACGTCAGAAGCTTTCTTT
TRBV10-3	TRBJ2-2	TRBD2	NA	CAISTAGENTGELFF	TGTGCCATCAGTACAGCGGGGGAGAACACCGGGGAGCTGTTTTTT
TRBV30	TRBJ1-5	NA	NA	CAWSGPRDQPQHF	TGTGCCTGGAGTGGCCCAAGGGACCAGCCCCAGCATTTT
TRBV19	TRBJ2-7	NA	NA	CATRRGEAYEQYF	TGTGCCACCCGCCGCGGAGAGGCCTACGAGCAGTACTTC
TRBV10-3	TRBJ2-5	NA	NA	CATTDREGETQYF	TGTGCCACTACGGACAGGGAGGGAGAGACCCAGTACTTC
TRBV5-1	TRBJ2-2	NA	NA	CASGGRTGDINTGELFF	TGCGCCAGCGGAGGGCGGACAGGAGACATCAACACCGGGGAGCTGTTTTTT
TRBV6-5	TRBJ1-5	TRBD1	NA	CASSTQGAQPQHF	TGTGCCAGCAGTACGCAGGGGGCCCAGCCCCAGCATTTT
TRBV29-1	TRBJ1-6	NA	few	CSVEESGAGILHF	TGCAGCGTTGAAGAGAGCGGGGCCGGGATTCTCCACTTT
TRBV9	TRBJ2-3	TRBD2	NA	CASSLKTSGSTDTQYF	TGTGCCAGCAGCCTAAAGACTAGCGGAAGCACAGATACGCAGTATTTT
TRBV9	TRBJ2-2	TRBD1	NA	CASSVSGTGYGELFF	TGTGCCAGCAGCGTCTCCGGGACAGGGTACGGGGAGCTGTTTTTT
TRBV29-1	TRBJ1-2	TRBD1	NA	CSASGQLDYGYTF	TGCAGCGCCTCGGGACAGTTGGACTATGGCTACACCTTC
TRBV27	TRBJ2-7	NA	NA	CASSFFRAGEGEQYF	TGTGCCAGCAGTTTCTTCAGGGCAGGGGAGGGCGAGCAGTACTTC
TRBV5-1	TRBJ2-2	NA	NA	CASSSKQGAGELFF	TGCGCCAGCAGCTCAAAACAGGGAGCCGGGGAGCTGTTTTTT
TRBV28	TRBJ1-1	NA	NA	CASSLRLNTEAFF	TGTGCCAGCAGTTTACGGCTGAACACTGAAGCTTTCTTT
TRBV5-1	TRBJ2-2	TRBD2	NA	CASSSTLTSGNTGELFF	TGCGCCAGCAGCTCCACCCTGACTAGCGGAAACACCGGGGAGCTGTTTTTT